The present TCR beta chain was sequenced within a study of cytomegalovirus exposure and HLA in healthy donors. PCR amplification relied on 60 Vbeta primers (plus 13 Jbeta primers). TCRdb's table, derived via immunoSEQ multiplex PCR, lists solely in-frame clones and lacks some. Listed are about 140,000 clones; less than 3.5% falls within the top ten. The CDR3 is 14 residues long. CDR1 is SGHRS and CDR2 is YFSETQ in the germline V gene. V was shortened by 3 bases and J by 5 bases, with 11 bases between the two germline ends. The chain links TRBV5-1 to TRBJ1-4; D is ambiguous. The TCR originated in a man aged 40-49 years in good health and CMV-seronegative. Sequencing was carried out using PBMCs. The CDR3 DNA reads TGCGCCAGCAGCTCAGGACTAAAAAATGAAAAACTGTTTTTT. Translation gives CASSSGLKNEKLFF.